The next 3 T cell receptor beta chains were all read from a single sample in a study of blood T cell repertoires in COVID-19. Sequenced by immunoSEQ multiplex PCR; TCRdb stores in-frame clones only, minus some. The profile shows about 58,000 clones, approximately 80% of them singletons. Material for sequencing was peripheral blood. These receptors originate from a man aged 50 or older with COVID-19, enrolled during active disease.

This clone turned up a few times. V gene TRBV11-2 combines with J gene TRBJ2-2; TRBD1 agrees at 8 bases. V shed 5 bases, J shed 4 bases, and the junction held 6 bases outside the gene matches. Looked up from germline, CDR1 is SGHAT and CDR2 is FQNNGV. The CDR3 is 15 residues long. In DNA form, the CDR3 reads TGTGCCAGCAGCGGACAGGGAGGCGGCACCGGGGAGCTGTTTTTT. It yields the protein CASSGQGGGTGELFF.

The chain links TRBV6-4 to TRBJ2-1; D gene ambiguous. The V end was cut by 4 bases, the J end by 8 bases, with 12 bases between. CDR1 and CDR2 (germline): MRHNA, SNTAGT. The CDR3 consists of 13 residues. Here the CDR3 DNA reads TGTGCCAGCAGTGTAGATCTTCCATATGAGCAGTTCTTC. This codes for CASSVDLPYEQFF.

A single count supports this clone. This chain's CDR3 is CASSRQGNEQYF. The DNA for the CDR3 is TGTGCCAGCAGTAGACAGGGGAACGAGCAGTACTTC. The chain is built from TRBV25-1 and TRBJ2-7; 8 bases are shared with TRBD1. Losses at the gene ends were 5 bases for V and 5 bases for J; bases not matched to a gene: 2. Germline V gene data show CDR1 as MGHDK and CDR2 as SYGVNS. The CDR3 contains 12 residues.